There are a few counts of the clone carrying this T cell receptor (beta chain). This specimen comes from a study of blood T cell repertoires in COVID-19. Study background: Material from acute and convalescent COVID-19 was sourced from the United States, Italy and Spain. The analysed material was cDNA or gDNA that came from T cells, B-cell-depleted T cells, or PBMCs.

Per the study methods: Quantification of nucleated cells was approximated via reference gene primer amplification. Method: immunoSEQ multiplex PCR; TCRdb's copy keeps in-frame clones and lacks some. V and J calls and clone size come straight from that table; D and trimming were deduced from the DNA. The sample shows about 200,000 clones, around four fifths of them seen only once. Trimming removed 3 bases at V and 3 bases at J, with 12 bases between. Germline CDR1 is SEHNR and CDR2 is FQNEAQ (reference sequence). This CDR3 spans 14 amino acids. The chain couples TRBV7-9 to TRBJ2-7; tentatively, D is TRBD2 (5 bases). The sequencing sample was made of peripheral blood. The source is a human donor in a cohort sampled during active COVID-19. CDR3 protein: CASSFSTMGYEQYF. CDR3 nucleotides: TGTGCCAGCAGCTTCTCGACTATGGGCTACGAGCAGTACTTC.